The rows below give T cell receptor beta chains drawn from one sample of a study of T cell repertoires in cytomegalovirus infection. Using its own MiXCR run on the reads, TCRdb lists one record per CDR3 protein. This sample carries about 680,000 distinct CDR3 sequences, 24% of them seen once, and the ten largest clones take approximately 8.2%. Sequencing was done on a sample of CD8+ T cells from PBMCs. Receptor source: a human donor in good health (CMV status not recorded). Some clones in this sample may be carry-over from other donors' samples. The CDR3 runs from the conserved cysteine through the conserved F or W. The D gene is left open where the match is weak. The size entry is marked missing in some rows and otherwise reads once, few, many or a size class.

cdr3_aa | cdr3_nt | d_call | j_call | clone_size | v_call
CASSPIERDDSNQPQHF | TGTGCCAGCAGCCCCATCGAAAGGGACGATAGCAATCAGCCCCAGCATTTT | . | TRBJ1-5 | few | TRBV7-2
CASSQDPPWRTEAFF | TGTGCCAGCAGCCAAGATCCCCCTTGGCGCACTGAAGCTTTCTTT | . | TRBJ1-1 | . | TRBV14
CSVDPRSGYTF | TGCAGCGTTGATCCGCGGAGTGGCTACACCTTC | . | TRBJ1-2 | . | TRBV29-1
CASSVGDYNEQFF | TGTGCCAGCAGCGTCGGGGATTACAATGAGCAGTTCTTC | . | TRBJ2-1 | few | TRBV5-6
CSADGLAGGPTDTQYF | TGCAGCGCAGACGGGTTAGCGGGGGGGCCAACAGATACGCAGTATTTT | TRBD2 | TRBJ2-3 | few | TRBV29-1
CASRSAYYNEQFF | TGTGCCAGCAGATCGGCATATTACAATGAGCAGTTCTTC | . | TRBJ2-1 | . | TRBV12-3/TRBV12-4
CASSKPGLQYNEQFF | TGTGCCAGCAGTAAACCGGGACTTCAATACAATGAGCAGTTCTTC | . | TRBJ2-1 | many | TRBV7-8
CASIGTGQAGELFF | TGTGCCAGCATCGGGACAGGGCAGGCCGGGGAGCTGTTTTTT | TRBD1 | TRBJ2-2 | . | TRBV5-5
CATRSDTGELFF | TGTGCCACCAGGAGTGACACCGGGGAGCTGTTTTTT | . | TRBJ2-2 | few | TRBV24-1
CSVEPWGGAQETQYF | TGCAGCGTTGAGCCCTGGGGGGGAGCACAAGAGACCCAGTACTTC | TRBD2 | TRBJ2-5 | few | TRBV29-1
CSARTLDPGAFF | TGCAGTGCCAGAACACTTGACCCTGGAGCTTTCTTT | . | TRBJ1-1 | few | TRBV20-1
CASSLFGSTEAFF | TGTGCCAGCAGCTTGTTTGGGAGCACTGAAGCTTTCTTT | . | TRBJ1-1 | once | TRBV5-6
CASSLPSPGDEQFF | TGTGCCAGCAGTTTACCGAGCCCAGGGGATGAGCAGTTCTTC | . | TRBJ2-1 | few | TRBV27
CASSFRGSRKEKLFF | TGTGCCAGCAGTTTTAGGGGGTCGCGGAAAGAAAAACTGTTTTTT | . | TRBJ1-4 | many | TRBV28
CSVGTGEFNEQFF | TGCAGCGTTGGGACGGGGGAGTTCAATGAGCAGTTCTTC | . | TRBJ2-1 | many | TRBV29-1
CASSFGHGATYNEQFF | TGTGCCAGCAGCTTCGGACATGGGGCTACCTACAATGAGCAGTTCTTC | . | TRBJ2-1 | many | TRBV7-9
CASRTQDRDSNQPQHF | TGCGCCAGCAGGACCCAAGACAGGGACTCCAATCAGCCCCAGCATTTT | TRBD1 | TRBJ1-5 | few | TRBV4-1
CASSLSTSAPEETQYF | TGTGCCAGCAGCCTTTCGACCAGCGCCCCGGAGGAGACCCAGTACTTC | . | TRBJ2-5 | few | TRBV5-8
CASTDRRSSGNTIYF | TGTGCCAGTACAGACAGGAGATCCTCTGGAAACACCATATATTTT | . | TRBJ1-3 | many | TRBV7-8
CASSLMLGEQFF | TGTGCCAGCAGCTTAATGTTGGGTGAGCAGTTCTTC | . | TRBJ2-1 | many | TRBV7-6
CAVGWGENRELFF | TGTGCCGTTGGGTGGGGTGAAAACCGGGAGCTGTTTTTT | . | TRBJ2-2 | many | TRBV7-8
CASSYPASTNYGYTF | TGTGCCAGCAGTTATCCGGCCTCTACCAACTATGGCTACACCTTC | . | TRBJ1-2 | many | TRBV6-2/TRBV6-3
CASSSLDRTNPTNEKLFF | TGTGCCAGCAGTTCCCTTGACCGGACGAATCCTACTAATGAAAAACTGTTTTTT | . | TRBJ1-4 | many | TRBV27
CASSLDWYSPETNYGYTF | TGTGCCAGCAGCTTAGACTGGTACAGCCCAGAGACTAACTATGGCTACACCTTC | . | TRBJ1-2 | many | TRBV7-2
CASSPFGGRNTEAFF | TGTGCCAGCAGTCCCTTCGGGGGGCGGAACACTGAAGCTTTCTTT | . | TRBJ1-1 | many | TRBV27
CASSQIQGAGEQFF | TGTGCCAGCAGTCAAATACAGGGGGCGGGTGAGCAGTTCTTC | TRBD1 | TRBJ2-1 | . | TRBV6-1
CSARERQIWSPLHF | TGCAGTGCTAGGGAGCGACAGATTTGGTCACCCCTCCACTTT | . | TRBJ1-6 | few | TRBV20-1
CASSQDIILQDENTEAFF | TGTGCCAGCAGCCAAGATATAATATTACAGGACGAGAACACTGAAGCTTTCTTT | . | TRBJ1-1 | . | TRBV4-2
CASSFAGATEAFF | TGTGCCAGCAGCTTTGCGGGGGCCACTGAAGCTTTCTTT | . | TRBJ1-1 | few | TRBV7-9
CASSLHTGPQETQYF | TGTGCCAGTAGTCTACACACCGGACCTCAAGAGACCCAGTACTTC | . | TRBJ2-5 | . | TRBV19
CASGFSRVLASYNEQFF | TGTGCTAGTGGTTTTTCTAGGGTACTAGCCTCCTACAATGAGCAGTTCTTC | . | TRBJ2-1 | many | TRBV12-5
CASSISGEGAYEQYF | TGTGCCAGCAGTATTTCAGGGGAAGGGGCCTACGAGCAGTACTTC | . | TRBJ2-7 | . | TRBV11-3
CASLLGQGSYEQYF | TGTGCCAGCCTCCTCGGACAGGGCTCTTACGAGCAGTACTTC | TRBD1 | TRBJ2-7 | few | TRBV6-2/TRBV6-3
CASSPGGGGAVDTGELFF | TGTGCCAGCAGCCCTGGGGGCGGGGGGGCCGTTGACACCGGGGAGCTGTTTTTT | TRBD2 | TRBJ2-2 | . | TRBV7-3
CSARGDTSPTLYEQYF | TGCAGTGCTAGAGGGGACACCTCTCCAACCCTCTACGAGCAGTACTTC | . | TRBJ2-7 | . | TRBV20-1
CASSLEGGLGEKLFF | TGTGCCAGCAGCTTAGAAGGGGGGCTCGGTGAAAAACTGTTTTTT | . | TRBJ1-4 | . | TRBV7-6
CSVEEWLRDDHDTRGGYTF | TGCAGCGTTGAAGAGTGGCTTCGGGACGATCATGATACTCGCGGTGGCTACACCTTC | . | TRBJ1-2 | . | TRBV29-1
CASSLRKAMDQPQHF | TGTGCCAGCAGTCTAAGAAAAGCGATGGATCAGCCCCAGCATTTT | . | TRBJ1-5 | . | TRBV2
CSVELGENGYTF | TGCAGCGTTGAATTAGGGGAGAATGGCTACACCTTC | . | TRBJ1-2 | . | TRBV29-1
CASSLLGFGGDTQYF | TGTGCCAGCAGTTTACTCGGGTTTGGGGGTGATACGCAGTATTTT | . | TRBJ2-3 | few | TRBV12-3/TRBV12-4
CASSVSGTGWNNEQFF | TGTGCCAGCAGCGTCAGTGGGACAGGGTGGAACAATGAGCAGTTCTTC | TRBD1 | TRBJ2-1 | . | TRBV9
CASSRGTSGGPSYEQYF | TGTGCCAGCAGCCGAGGGACTAGCGGGGGGCCCTCCTACGAGCAGTACTTC | TRBD2 | TRBJ2-7 | . | TRBV12-3/TRBV12-4
CASSMADPRLRAYGYTF | TGTGCCAGCAGCATGGCGGACCCGAGACTCAGGGCCTATGGCTACACCTTC | . | TRBJ1-2 | . | TRBV6-5
CASSLEYSEAGPLHF | TGTGCCAGCAGCTTAGAATATTCAGAGGCCGGACCCCTCCACTTT | . | TRBJ1-6 | many | TRBV11-2
CSAIVQGAVAGYTF | TGCAGTGCTATAGTACAGGGGGCGGTCGCCGGCTACACCTTC | TRBD1 | TRBJ1-2 | . | TRBV20-1
CANSPPGAGYTF | TGTGCCAACAGCCCCCCAGGGGCTGGCTACACCTTC | . | TRBJ1-2 | . | TRBV11-2
CSARDRGYPDTQYF | TGCAGTGCTAGAGACAGGGGGTACCCAGATACGCAGTATTTT | TRBD1 | TRBJ2-3 | many | TRBV20-1
CATSRLTGPYEQYF | TGTGCCACCAGCAGACTGACAGGTCCCTACGAGCAGTACTTC | . | TRBJ2-7 | few | TRBV15
CASSPDREVEKLFF | TGTGCCAGCAGCCCCGACAGGGAGGTTGAAAAACTGTTTTTT | TRBD1 | TRBJ1-4 | many | TRBV7-2
CASRRTSGGPAGDTQYF | TGTGCCAGCAGGCGGACTAGCGGGGGCCCCGCGGGAGATACGCAGTATTTT | TRBD2 | TRBJ2-3 | many | TRBV6-1
CSVEPTGTGWTYGYTF | TGCAGCGTTGAACCAACCGGGACTGGGTGGACCTATGGCTACACCTTC | . | TRBJ1-2 | few | TRBV29-1
CASSQDMTAYEQYF | TGCGCCAGCAGCCAAGATATGACAGCCTACGAGCAGTACTTC | . | TRBJ2-7 | . | TRBV4-1
CASSYSPAGVNQPQHF | TGTGCCAGCAGTTACTCGCCAGCCGGAGTAAATCAGCCCCAGCATTTT | . | TRBJ1-5 | . | TRBV6-6
CASSPRGASGGSDTQYF | TGTGCCAGCAGTCCGAGGGGGGCTAGCGGGGGTTCAGATACGCAGTATTTT | TRBD2 | TRBJ2-3 | . | TRBV6-4
CSAGTGDNYGYTF | TGCAGTGCCGGGACAGGGGATAACTATGGCTACACCTTC | TRBD1 | TRBJ1-2 | few | TRBV20-1
CASSTDRLSSYNEQFF | TGTGCCAGCAGCACTGACAGGCTTAGCTCCTACAATGAGCAGTTCTTC | . | TRBJ2-1 | many | TRBV7-2
CASSQDSLNTEAFF | TGTGCCAGCAGCCAAGACAGCTTGAACACTGAAGCTTTCTTT | . | TRBJ1-1 | many | TRBV4-2
CASSAKTRRPNTGELFF | TGCGCCAGCAGCGCGAAGACCAGGCGTCCGAACACCGGGGAGCTGTTTTTT | . | TRBJ2-2 | . | TRBV5-1